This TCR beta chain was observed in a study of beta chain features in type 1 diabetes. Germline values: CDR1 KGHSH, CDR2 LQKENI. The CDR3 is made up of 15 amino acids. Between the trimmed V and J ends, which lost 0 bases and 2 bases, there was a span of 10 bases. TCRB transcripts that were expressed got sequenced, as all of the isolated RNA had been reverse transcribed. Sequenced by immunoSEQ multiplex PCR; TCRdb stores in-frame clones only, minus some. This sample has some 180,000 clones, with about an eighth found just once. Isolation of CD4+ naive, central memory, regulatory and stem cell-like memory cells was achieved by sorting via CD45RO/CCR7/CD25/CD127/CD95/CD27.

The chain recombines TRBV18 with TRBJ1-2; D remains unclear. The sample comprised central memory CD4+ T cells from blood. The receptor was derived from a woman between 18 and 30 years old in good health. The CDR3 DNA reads TGTGCCAGCTCACCACCCGCACTCCTGAACTATGGCTACACCTTC. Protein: CASSPPALLNYGYTF.